These 10 T cell receptor beta chains were all obtained from the same sample, sequenced in a study of identical twins. In TCRdb, the 5' RACE reads were re-called with MiXCR into one record per CDR3 protein. The top ten clones hold 13% of a sample with approximately 700,000 distinct CDR3 sequences, about 20% of them seen once. This sample was shared with a second study, whose subject was T cells expressing NK-cell markers.

Sequenced: PBMCs. Receptors originate from a young woman in good health.

This clonotype was found a few times. This sequence joins TRBV13 and TRBJ2-7, with 7 nucleotides matching TRBD2. Looked up from germline, CDR1 is PRHDT and CDR2 is FYEKMQ (reference sequence). The CDR3 runs to 13 residues. V lost 10 bases and J lost 5; bases outside the gene matches: 11. In DNA, the CDR3 is TGTGCCACCCAGACGGGGGGTTTCGACGAGCAGTACTTC. Translation: CATQTGGFDEQYF.

In this sample, this clonotype turned up a few times. This rearrangement joins TRBV20-1 to TRBJ1-4, with TRBD1 matching 8 bases. Trimming removed 6 bases from V and 5 bases from J; junction bases left unmatched: 5. Germline assignment: CDR1 DFQATT and CDR2 SNEGSKA (reference sequence). CDR3 size: 13 residues. CDR3 sequence reads: CSARRDRNEKLFF. The CDR3, as DNA: TGCAGTGCCCGCCGGGACAGGAATGAAAAACTGTTTTTT.

This clonotype has a handful of counts. J is TRBJ2-2 and V is TRBV5-4; D gene unclear. The V and J ends lost 4 bases and 3 bases respectively, with 7 bases between them. Germline lookup yields CDR1 SGHNT and CDR2 YYREEE (reference sequence). The CDR3 consists of 13 residues. The CDR3 protein is CASSHRYTGELFF. In nucleotides, the CDR3 is TGTGCCAGCAGCCACCGGTACACCGGGGAGCTGTTTTTT.

The rearrangement uses TRBV20-1 and TRBJ2-1, with D perhaps TRBD1 (6 bases). Germline V lookup: CDR1 DFQATT, CDR2 SNEGSKA (reference sequence). The CDR3 contains 12 residues. The V end lost 6 bases, the J end lost 4 bases, and 10 bases lay between the germline ends. DNA of the CDR3: TGCAGTGCAGGGGGTGCATACAATGAGCAGTTCTTC. Its translation is CSAGGAYNEQFF.

This clonotype was seen a few times. This chain joins TRBV28 and TRBJ1-2; the match to TRBD1 covers 11 bases. The J segment lost 4 bases and the V segment lost 8 bases, leaving 3 bases of the junction unmatched. Germline lookup yields CDR1 MDHEN and CDR2 SYDVKM. This CDR3 is 13 amino acids long. CDR3 residues: CASGQGALYGYTF. In DNA, the CDR3 is TGTGCCAGCGGACAGGGGGCACTCTATGGCTACACCTTC.

In DNA form, the CDR3 reads TGCAGCGTTGAGACAGGGGAGGGAGAGACCCAGTACTTC. Its protein product is CSVETGEGETQYF. The chain employs TRBV29-1 and TRBJ2-5; D perhaps matches TRBD1 (8 bases). The CDR3 runs 13 residues. Trimming shortened V by 3 bases and J by 4 bases, and 12 bases separated the two germline ends. The V gene's germline CDR1 is SQVTM and CDR2 ANQGSEA.

This clonotype occurred a few times. This chain links TRBV20-1 with TRBJ2-7; D is unresolved. Trimming pared 0 bases from V and 6 bases from J, leaving 9 bases between. Germline values: CDR1 DFQATT, CDR2 SNEGSKA (reference sequence). The CDR3 loop spans 12 amino acids. The CDR3 here is CSARDLLGEQYF. The CDR3, as DNA: TGCAGTGCTAGAGATTTGCTGGGCGAGCAGTACTTC.

The chain combines TRBV24-1 with TRBJ2-2, with D hard to call. V was pared by 9 bases and J by 6 bases, with 10 bases between. Germline loops: CDR1 KGHDR, CDR2 SFDVKD. The CDR3 length is 12 residues. For the CDR3, the DNA is TGTGCCACCCAAGGTTATTCCGGGGAGCTGTTTTTT. This codes for CATQGYSGELFF.

This clonotype was found a few times. This chain uses TRBV5-5 with TRBJ1-1; D perhaps matches TRBD1 (5 bases). The CDR3 runs to 14 residues. The V end lost 3 bases, the J end lost 10 bases, and 19 bases lay between the germline ends. Germline values: CDR1 SGHKS, CDR2 YYEKEE (reference sequence). The CDR3 DNA reads as TGTGCCAGCAGCTCTACACGGGACCCGCGGGGAGCTTTCTTT. The encoded protein is CASSSTRDPRGAFF.

This clonotype was detected a few times. The chain employs TRBV27 and TRBJ2-7; D is possibly TRBD2 (6 bases). Germline V gene lookup returns CDR1 MNHEY and CDR2 SMNVEV (reference sequence). Trimming left V 3 bases short and J 0 bases short, with 9 bases between. The CDR3 loop spans 14 amino acids. The DNA of the CDR3 is TGTGCCAGCAGTTTTTTAGCGGCCTCCTACGAGCAGTACTTC. This sequence encodes CASSFLAASYEQYF.